The entry below describes one TCR beta chain. The specificity of this receptor is unknown. Base qualities are not recorded, but no much larger clone differs from it by a single base. The data were taken from a study of T cell repertoires in cytomegalovirus infection (dated by TCRdb to about 2019). Background for the entire study: Alongside well-studied HLA-B-restricted epitopes, the peptide stimulations were aimed at recently identified HLA-C-restricted CMV epitopes, whose presentation resists viral immunomodulation. Donor HLA type was relevant to the analysis, because carriage of CMV infection together with the matching HLA type was indicated by public TCR beta signatures. Beyond this particular receptor, the publication reports: The ex vivo response was dominated by HLA-C-restricted CMV-specific TCR beta clonotypes, which also provided the single most frequent clonotype in two of eight donors. Carriers of CMV infection plus the relevant HLA type were discriminated by the cumulative frequency of public TCR beta family members in the study cohort and in an independent roughly 320-donor cohort.

This specimen's treatment or condition label, interpreted: in vitro stimulation with specific CMV peptide epitopes to enrich CMV-specific T cells. CDR1 and CDR2, looked up from the germline V gene (reference sequence), are SEHNR and FQNEAQ. Between the V and J ends, shortened by 8 bases and 1 base respectively, the junction contains 6 bases. From cysteine to phenylalanine, the CDR3 is 12 amino acids long. Only the CDR3 DNA stays, 36 bases, in frame from base 1. The sequencer listed for this sample is Illumina HiSeq 1500. In TCRdb, the public reads were trimmed at Q25 with fastp and aligned with MiXCR, with productive beta chains retained. Each CDR3 protein gets just one entry, which takes the most common genes and DNA from the rows behind it. Counted in this sample were fewer than 850,000 distinct CDR3 sequences; almost 30% of them appeared once. The ten biggest clones cover 13% of the sample.

The TCR sequence derives from a human donor in good health (CMV status not recorded). Some clones in this sample may be carry-over from other donors' samples. This sample comprised cultured CD8+ T cells from PBMCs, obtained from culture after CMV antigen stimulation. The chain joins TRBV7-9 to TRBJ1-3; confidence is insufficient to name the D gene. The DNA sequence follows: TGTGCCAGCGACGAGTCTGGAAACACCATATATTTT. It codes for CASDESGNTIYF.